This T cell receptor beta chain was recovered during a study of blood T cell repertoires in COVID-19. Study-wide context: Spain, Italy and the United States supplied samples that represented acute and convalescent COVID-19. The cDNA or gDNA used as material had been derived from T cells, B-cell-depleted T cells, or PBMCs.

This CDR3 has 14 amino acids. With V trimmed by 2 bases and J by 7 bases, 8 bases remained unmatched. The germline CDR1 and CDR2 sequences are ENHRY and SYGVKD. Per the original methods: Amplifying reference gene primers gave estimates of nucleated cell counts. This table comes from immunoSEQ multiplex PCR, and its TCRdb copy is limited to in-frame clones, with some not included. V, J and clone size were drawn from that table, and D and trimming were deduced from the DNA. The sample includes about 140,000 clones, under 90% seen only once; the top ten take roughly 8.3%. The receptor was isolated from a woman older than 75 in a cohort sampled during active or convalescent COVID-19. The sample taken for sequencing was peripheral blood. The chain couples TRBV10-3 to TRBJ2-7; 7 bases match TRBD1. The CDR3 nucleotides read TGTGCCATCAGTGAGACAGGGGATATCGGGGAGCAGTACGTC. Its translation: CAISETGDIGEQYV.